The clone carrying this T cell receptor beta chain showed up many times. These data belong to a study of early T cells in non-severe SARS-CoV-2 infection. For the study at large: Unsorted whole blood bulk RNA was sequenced, with unpaired chains.

Trimming stripped 2 bases from V and 6 bases from J, with 10 bases between. The CDR3 extends over 14 amino acids. Looked up from germline, CDR1 is PRHDT and CDR2 is FYEKMQ (reference sequence). TCRdb passed the 5' RACE reads through MiXCR, listing each CDR3 protein once. The profile shows about 60,000 distinct CDR3 sequences, roughly 13% of them singletons. V is TRBV13 and J is TRBJ1-4, with D unresolved. The sample consisted of whole blood. The clonotype originates from an adult who was a healthcare worker with PCR-confirmed SARS-CoV-2 infection or an uninfected control (not recorded which). CDR3 coding DNA: TGTGCCAGCAGCTTACGGGCCACTGATGAAAAACTGTTTTTT. Translation: CASSLRATDEKLFF. The full variable domain, completed using reference TRBV13 and TRBJ1-4, is AAGVIQSPRHLIKEKRETATLKCYPIPRHDTVYWYQQGPGQDPQFLISFYEKMQSDKGSIPDRFSAQQFSDYHSELNMSSLELGDSALYFCASSLRATDEKLFFGSGTQLSVL.